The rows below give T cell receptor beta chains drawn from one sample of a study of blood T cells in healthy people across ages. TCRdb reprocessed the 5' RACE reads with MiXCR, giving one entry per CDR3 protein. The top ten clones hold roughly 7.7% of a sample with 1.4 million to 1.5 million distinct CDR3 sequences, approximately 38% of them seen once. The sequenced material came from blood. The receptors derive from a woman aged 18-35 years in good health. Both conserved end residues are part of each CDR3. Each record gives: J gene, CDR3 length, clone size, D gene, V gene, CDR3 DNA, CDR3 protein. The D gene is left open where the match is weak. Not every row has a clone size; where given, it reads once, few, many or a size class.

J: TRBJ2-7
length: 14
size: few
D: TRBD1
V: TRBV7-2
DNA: TGTGCCAGCAGCCGAAGGGACAGCGCCTACGAGCAGTACTTC
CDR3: CASSRRDSAYEQYF

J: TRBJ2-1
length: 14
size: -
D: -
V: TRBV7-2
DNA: TGTGCCAGCGTCTCGACTCCGGCGGTGAATGAGCAGTTCTTC
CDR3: CASVSTPAVNEQFF

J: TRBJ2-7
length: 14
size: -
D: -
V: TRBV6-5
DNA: TGTGCCAGCAGTGACGGAGACGGACCCTACGAGCAGTACTTC
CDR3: CASSDGDGPYEQYF

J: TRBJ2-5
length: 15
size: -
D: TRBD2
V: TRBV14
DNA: TGTGCCAGCAGCCACCTAGCGGATCTAAAAGAGACCCAGTACTTC
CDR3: CASSHLADLKETQYF

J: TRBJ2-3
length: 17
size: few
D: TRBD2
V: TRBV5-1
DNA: TGCGCCAGCAGCCTGACAGCGGGGGGATCTCCCACAGATACGCAGTATTTT
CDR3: CASSLTAGGSPTDTQYF

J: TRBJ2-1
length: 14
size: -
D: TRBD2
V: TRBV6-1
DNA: TGTGCCAGCAATACCTTCGGGGGGGCCAATGAGCAGTTCTTC
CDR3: CASNTFGGANEQFF

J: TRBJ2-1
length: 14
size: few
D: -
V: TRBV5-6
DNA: TGTGCCAGCAGCTTGGTGGGGTTGGTCAATGAGCAGTTCTTC
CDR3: CASSLVGLVNEQFF

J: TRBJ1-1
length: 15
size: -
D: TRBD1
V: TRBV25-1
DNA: TGTGCCAGCAGTGAATCGGGCAGGGGGAGCACTGAAGCTTTCTTT
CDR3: CASSESGRGSTEAFF

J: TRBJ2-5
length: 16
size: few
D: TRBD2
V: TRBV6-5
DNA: TGTGCCAGCAGTCCACTAGCGGGGGGGATGAAAGAGACCCAGTACTTC
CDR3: CASSPLAGGMKETQYF

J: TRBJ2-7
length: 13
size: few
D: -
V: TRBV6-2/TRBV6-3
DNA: TGTGCCAGCAGACCCGCGTTAGCCTACGAGCAGTACTTC
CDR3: CASRPALAYEQYF

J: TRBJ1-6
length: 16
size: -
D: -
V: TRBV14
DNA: TGTGCCAGCAGCGAAGTGGGGACGCCGTATAATTCACCCCTCCACTTT
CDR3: CASSEVGTPYNSPLHF

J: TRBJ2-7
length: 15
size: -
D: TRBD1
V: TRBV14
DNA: TGTGCCAGCAGCCACCCCGGGACAGATCTCTACGAGCAGTACTTC
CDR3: CASSHPGTDLYEQYF

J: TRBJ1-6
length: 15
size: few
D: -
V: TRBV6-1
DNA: TGTGCCAGCAGAGCGTCTAGCTCCTATAATTCACCCCTCCACTTT
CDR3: CASRASSSYNSPLHF

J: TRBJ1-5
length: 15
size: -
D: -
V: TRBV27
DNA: TGTGCCAGCTGGAAGGGGCAGACTAGCAATCAGCCCCAGCATTTT
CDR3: CASWKGQTSNQPQHF

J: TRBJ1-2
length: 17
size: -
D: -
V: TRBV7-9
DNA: TGTGCCAGCAGCTTATTTTTGAGGGGTCTCGAAGTAGGAGGCTACACCTTC
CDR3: CASSLFLRGLEVGGYTF

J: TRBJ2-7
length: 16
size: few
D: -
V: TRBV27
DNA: TGTGCCAGCAGTTTAACCTTCGGGTCGGGCAATTACGAGCAGTACTTC
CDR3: CASSLTFGSGNYEQYF

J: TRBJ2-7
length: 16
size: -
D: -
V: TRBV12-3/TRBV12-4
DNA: TGTGCCAGCAGCCCGAATTTAGCAGAGATGTACAATGAGCAGTACTTC
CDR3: CASSPNLAEMYNEQYF

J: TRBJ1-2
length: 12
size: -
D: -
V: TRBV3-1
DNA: TGTGCCAGCATTAACGAAGGGGGGGGCTACACCTTC
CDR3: CASINEGGGYTF

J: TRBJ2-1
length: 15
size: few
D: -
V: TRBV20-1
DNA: TGCAGTGCGCCGGGACCAGCGACTGACTACAATGAGCAGTTCTTC
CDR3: CSAPGPATDYNEQFF

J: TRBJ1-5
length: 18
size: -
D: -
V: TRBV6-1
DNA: TGTGCCAGCAGGGGCCCGGGCGCTAGCCAGGGGAGCAATCAGCCCCAGCATTTT
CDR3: CASRGPGASQGSNQPQHF

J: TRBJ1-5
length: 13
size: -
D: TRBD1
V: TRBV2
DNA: TGTGCCAGCAGTGAGTTTTACAGGGGGCCCCAGCATTTT
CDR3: CASSEFYRGPQHF

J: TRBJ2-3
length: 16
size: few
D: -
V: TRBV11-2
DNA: TGTGCCAGCAGCTTATTGGCGGGCTCGGCGGGAGATACGCAGTATTTT
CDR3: CASSLLAGSAGDTQYF

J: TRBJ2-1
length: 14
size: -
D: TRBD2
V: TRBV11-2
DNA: TGTGCCAGCAGCCCCCCGGGACTAGCGTATGAGCAGTTCTTC
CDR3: CASSPPGLAYEQFF

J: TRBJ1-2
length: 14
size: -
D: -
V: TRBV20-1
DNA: TGCAGTGCCCTGGGGGATAGAAACTACTATGGCTACACCTTC
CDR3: CSALGDRNYYGYTF

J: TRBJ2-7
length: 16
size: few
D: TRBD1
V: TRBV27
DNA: TGTGCCAGCAGTCCCGGGACAGGGTCGGGAGTCTACGAGCAGTACTTC
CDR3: CASSPGTGSGVYEQYF

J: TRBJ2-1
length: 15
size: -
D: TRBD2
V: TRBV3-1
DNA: TGTGCCAGCAGCCTCCCGGGACTAGCTAGAAATGAGCAGTTCTTC
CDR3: CASSLPGLARNEQFF

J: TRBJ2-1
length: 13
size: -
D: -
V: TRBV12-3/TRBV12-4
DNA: TGTGCCAGCAGCTTAGGCGTTCAAGAGACCCAGTTCTTC
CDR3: CASSLGVQETQFF

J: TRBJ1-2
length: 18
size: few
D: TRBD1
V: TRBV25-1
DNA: TGTGCCAGCAGTGATCCAAAATGGGGACAGGGGGCTTGCTATGGCTACACCTTC
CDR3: CASSDPKWGQGACYGYTF

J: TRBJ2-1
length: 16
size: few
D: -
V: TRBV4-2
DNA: TGTGCCAGCAGCCAAGACCTGAGTGTCTCCTACAATGAGCAGTTCTTC
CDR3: CASSQDLSVSYNEQFF

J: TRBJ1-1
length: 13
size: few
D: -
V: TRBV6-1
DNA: TGTGCCAGCAGTGAGAGGCGCAACACTGAAGCTTTCTTT
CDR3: CASSERRNTEAFF

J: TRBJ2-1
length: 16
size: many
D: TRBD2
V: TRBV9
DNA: TGTGCCAGCAGTGTTGGACTAGCGGGTACCTACAATGAGCAGTTCTTC
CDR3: CASSVGLAGTYNEQFF

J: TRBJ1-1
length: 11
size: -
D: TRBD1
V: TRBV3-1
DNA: TGTGCCAGCGTTCGACAGGGGGAAGCTTTCTTT
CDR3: CASVRQGEAFF

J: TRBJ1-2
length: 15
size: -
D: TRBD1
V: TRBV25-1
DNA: TGTGCCAGCAGTGAAACCCTTCAGGGGGAGAACGGCTACACCTTC
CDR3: CASSETLQGENGYTF

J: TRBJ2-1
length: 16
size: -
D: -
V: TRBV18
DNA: TGTGCCAGCTCTCCCTCACCCGGCCTCTCCTACAATGAGCAGTTCTTC
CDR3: CASSPSPGLSYNEQFF

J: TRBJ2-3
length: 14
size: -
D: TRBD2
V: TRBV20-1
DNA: TGCAGTGCGAGACTAGCGGGCGGGCCGGGTACGCAGTATTTT
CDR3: CSARLAGGPGTQYF

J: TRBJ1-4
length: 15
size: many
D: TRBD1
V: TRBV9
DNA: TGTGCCAGCAACCCTCCGGGACAGGATAAGGGGAAACTGTTTTTT
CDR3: CASNPPGQDKGKLFF

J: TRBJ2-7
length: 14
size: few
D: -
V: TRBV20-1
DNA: TGCAGTGCTAGTTTGGGGGGATCCTCCTACGAGCAGTACTTC
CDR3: CSASLGGSSYEQYF

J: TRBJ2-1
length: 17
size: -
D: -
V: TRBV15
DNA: TGTGCCACCAGCAGAGATTCTTGGGTACCACTGAGGAATGAGCAGTTCTTC
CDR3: CATSRDSWVPLRNEQFF

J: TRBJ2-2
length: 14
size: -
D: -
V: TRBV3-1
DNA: TGTGCCATCTCCGGGACTCACCGGACCGGGGAGCTGTTTTTT
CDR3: CAISGTHRTGELFF

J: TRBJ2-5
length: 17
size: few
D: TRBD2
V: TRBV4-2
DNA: TGTGCCAGCAGCCAATCGGGTAGCGGGACCTCCCGGGAGACCCAGTACTTC
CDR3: CASSQSGSGTSRETQYF

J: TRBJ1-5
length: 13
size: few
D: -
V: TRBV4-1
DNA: TGCGCCAGCAGCCAAGAGGTGAATCAGCCCCAGCATTTT
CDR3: CASSQEVNQPQHF

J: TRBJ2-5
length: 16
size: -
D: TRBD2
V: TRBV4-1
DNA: TGCGCCAGCAGCCAAGAGAGTAGCGGGGGGCCTATGACCCAGTACTTC
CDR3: CASSQESSGGPMTQYF

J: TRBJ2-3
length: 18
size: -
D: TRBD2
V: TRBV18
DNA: TGTGCCAGCTCACCCGTCCTGGCTAGCGGGAGAAGGACAGATACGCAGTATTTT
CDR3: CASSPVLASGRRTDTQYF

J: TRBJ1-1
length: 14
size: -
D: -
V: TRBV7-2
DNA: TGTGCCAGCAGCTCCGCGGGGGGTCCGGGGGAAGCTTTCTTT
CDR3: CASSSAGGPGEAFF

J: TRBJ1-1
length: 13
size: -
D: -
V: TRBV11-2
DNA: TGTGCCAGCAGCTTTGGGGGGGCGAGTGAAGCTTTCTTT
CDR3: CASSFGGASEAFF

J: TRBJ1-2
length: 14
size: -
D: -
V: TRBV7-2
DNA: TGTGCCAGCAGCTCCCAACTAGGAGACGATGGCTACACCTTC
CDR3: CASSSQLGDDGYTF